These 14 T cell receptor beta chains were all obtained from the same sample, sequenced in a study of cytomegalovirus exposure and HLA in healthy donors. Primers included in the PCR were 60 Vbeta and 13 Jbeta primers. Clones were sequenced by immunoSEQ multiplex PCR, and TCRdb holds only the in-frame ones, with some missing. In the table there are approximately 120,000 clones, about 80% of which are singletons. Sequenced input: PBMCs. The receptors stem from a woman aged 40 to 50 in good health and CMV-seropositive.

This chain links TRBV4-1 with TRBJ1-2; D not certain. The CDR3 loop spans 14 amino acids. Trimming removed 1 base from V and 7 bases from J, with 13 bases in between. Germline V CDR1 and CDR2: MGHRA, YSYEKL. This CDR3 is CASSQAGLFVGYTF. The CDR3 nucleotides are TGCGCCAGCAGCCAAGCAGGCCTCTTCGTTGGCTACACCTTC.

The V call is TRBV29-1, the J call TRBJ1-5; 7 bases are shared with TRBD1. Per germline, CDR1 SQVTM and CDR2 ANQGSEA. V shed 6 bases, J shed 4 bases, and the junction held 3 bases outside the gene matches. The CDR3 covers 12 residues. In nucleotides, the CDR3 is TGCAGCGTAGCAGGGGGAAATCAGCCCCAGCATTTT. It translates to CSVAGGNQPQHF.

V is TRBV27 and J is TRBJ1-1; TRBD1 might be the D (5 bases). Germline V lookup: CDR1 MNHEY, CDR2 SMNVEV (reference sequence). V lost 3 bases, J lost 1 base, and 9 bases lay in between. CDR3 length: 14 residues. CDR3 nucleotide sequence: TGTGCCAGCAGTTTCTCCGACAGGAACACTGAAGCTTTCTTT. Encoded protein: CASSFSDRNTEAFF.

The chain is built from TRBV18 and TRBJ1-3, with a tentative D call TRBD1 (5 bases). Trimming shortened V by 4 bases and J by 8 bases, and 15 bases separated the two germline ends. Germline CDR1 and CDR2: KGHSH and LQKENI. The CDR3 is 14 residues long. The CDR3 DNA follows: TGTGCCAGCTCACTCCCACCCCAGGGCGACACCATATATTTT. Protein: CASSLPPQGDTIYF.

The chain uses TRBV2 and TRBJ1-5; weak D call: TRBD1 (5 bases). Trimming removed 5 bases at V and 4 bases at J, with 12 bases between. The CDR3 extends over 14 amino acids. The V gene's germline CDR1 is SNHLY and CDR2 FYNNEI. The DNA for the CDR3 is TGTGCCAGCAGTCCGGGACTGCCTAATCAGCCCCAGCATTTT. This sequence encodes CASSPGLPNQPQHF.

The genes are TRBV5-5 and TRBJ2-1, with 14 bases fitting TRBD2. The CDR3 is 15 residues long. CDR1 is SGHKS and CDR2 is YYEKEE in the germline V gene (reference sequence). Trimming removed 4 bases from V and 9 bases from J; junction bases left unmatched: 6. Here the CDR3 DNA reads TGTGCCAGCAGCAAGGGACTAGCGGGGGAGGGTGAGCAGTTCTTC. Amino acids: CASSKGLAGEGEQFF.

This chain links TRBV4-2 with TRBJ2-2, with 9 bases fitting TRBD2. V lost 0 bases, J lost 5 bases, and 4 bases stayed unmatched. Germline lookup yields CDR1 LGHNA and CDR2 YNFKEQ. CDR3 size: 16 residues. CDR3 DNA sequence: TGTGCCAGCAGCCAAGAGCCCCTAGCGGGGACCGGGGAGCTGTTTTTT. Residues: CASSQEPLAGTGELFF.

This clone has more than one count but fewer than ten. This chain joins TRBV14 and TRBJ2-3; 9 nucleotides agree with TRBD2. The CDR3 extends over 16 amino acids. Trimming cost V 2 bases and J 6 bases; bases outside gene matches: 9. Germline V gene data show CDR1 as SGHDN and CDR2 as FVKESK. This CDR3 reads CASSQPGLAPSDTQYF. The DNA for the CDR3 is TGTGCCAGCAGCCAACCGGGACTAGCCCCCTCTGATACGCAGTATTTT.

The chain recombines TRBV5-1 with TRBJ1-6; D is undetermined. Germline V lookup: CDR1 SGHRS, CDR2 YFSETQ. V was clipped by 0 bases and J by 10 bases, with 8 bases between them. CDR3 length: 13 residues. In DNA form, the CDR3 reads TGCGCCAGCAGCTTGGGAGGTGGGTCACCCCTCCACTTT. Its translation: CASSLGGGSPLHF.

This clone was observed a handful of times. V gene TRBV11-2 combines with J gene TRBJ2-3; 7 bases fit TRBD1. J lost 2 bases, V lost 5 bases, and 7 bases had no gene match. The CDR3 extends over 15 amino acids. Germline V gene data show CDR1 as SGHAT and CDR2 as FQNNGV. Written as DNA, the CDR3 is TGTGCCAGCAGCCTTTCAGGGGGACCCACAGATACGCAGTATTTT. This encodes CASSLSGGPTDTQYF.

The genes are TRBV5-1 and TRBJ2-5; 8 bases agree with TRBD1. Germline assignment: CDR1 SGHRS and CDR2 YFSETQ. The CDR3 consists of 14 residues. V lost 0 bases to trimming and J lost 5 bases; unmatched junction nucleotides: 3. In nucleotides, the CDR3 is TGCGCCAGCAGCTTGGGGACAGGGAAGGAGACCCAGTACTTC. Translation gives CASSLGTGKETQYF.

The CDR3, as DNA: TGTGCCAGCAGTAGACTTCCGGGACAGGCATCAGATACGCAGTATTTT. Translated, it gives CASSRLPGQASDTQYF. The chain carries TRBV7-9 and TRBJ2-3; TRBD1 aligns across 8 bases. The CDR3 runs to 16 residues. J was trimmed by 4 bases and V by 6 bases; bases with no gene match: 12. Germline CDR1 reads SEHNR; CDR2 reads FQNEAQ (reference sequence).

The rearrangement links TRBV4-2 to TRBJ1-1, with unresolved D. V gave up 1 base and J gave up 4 bases, with 7 bases separating them. CDR1 and CDR2 (germline): LGHNA, YNFKEQ. This CDR3 is built from 13 residues. The CDR3 reads CASSQGPLTEAFF. CDR3 bases: TGTGCCAGCAGCCAAGGGCCCCTCACTGAAGCTTTCTTT.

This rearrangement joins TRBV19 to TRBJ2-5; D is perhaps TRBD2 (6 bases). Per the germline V gene, CDR1 is LNHDA and CDR2 is SQIVND (reference sequence). V dropped 5 bases and J dropped 8 bases, with 18 bases sitting between them. The CDR3 is made up of 14 amino acids. CDR3 in DNA: TGTGCCAGTAGTCCGGGAGCAACCAAAGGTACCCAGTACTTC. This sequence encodes CASSPGATKGTQYF.